The source of this TCR beta chain is a study of beta chain features in type 1 diabetes. Broader study findings: For patients and controls alike, PCR might favor shorter templates to the same degree. Shorter TCRB CDR3s, moderately but significantly so, marked every one of the four CD4+ subsets in Type 1 diabetes patients. It was among patients, rather than healthy donors, that naive, central memory and Treg TCRB repertoires appeared more similar.

Expressed TCRB transcripts were sequenced after all isolated RNA was converted to cDNA. Generated by immunoSEQ multiplex PCR, the TCRdb table keeps only in-frame clones and is missing some. The sample holds approximately 26,000 clones, less than 65% seen once. Only one heparinised blood draw was taken per donor, and its volume averaged approximately 120 mL. By way of CD45RO/CCR7/CD25/CD127/CD95/CD27, the CD4+ regulatory, stem cell-like memory, central memory and naive cells were sorted. CDR1 and CDR2 (germline): LNHDA, SQIVND (reference sequence). The CDR3 is 15 residues long. Trimming cost V 3 bases and J 3 bases; bases outside gene matches: 5. As to this clone: The antigen remains unidentified.

V and J are TRBV19 and TRBJ2-7, with TRBD2 identical over 10 bases. This receptor was obtained from a woman under 40 with type 1 diabetes. The sample taken for sequencing was Tregs from blood. CDR3: CASSIRAGGIYEQYF. CDR3 nucleotide sequence: TGTGCCAGTAGTATCAGAGCGGGAGGGATCTACGAGCAGTACTTC.